Sequencing of this T cell receptor (beta chain) was carried out in a study of blood T cell repertoires in COVID-19. Study as a whole: Samples of COVID-19 (acute and convalescent) were obtained from the United States, Italy and Spain. Sample material is recorded as cDNA or gDNA derived from T cells, B-cell-depleted T cells, or PBMCs.

This clone was found many times. The sample carries other DNA sequences with the same CDR3. TCRdb's table, derived via immunoSEQ multiplex PCR, lists solely in-frame clones and lacks some. The sample has a few hundred thousand clones, about 84% seen once. The germline CDR1 and CDR2 sequences are SGHRS and YFSETQ. V was clipped by 0 bases and J by 2 bases; unmatched bases: 0. The CDR3 has 14 amino acids. The sequence was obtained from a woman in her 50s with acute or convalescent COVID-19. Sequenced: peripheral blood. The chain is built from TRBV5-1 and TRBJ2-7, with TRBD1 matching over 9 bases. The CDR3 coding sequence is TGCGCCAGCAGCTTGGGACAGGGGGCCTACGAGCAGTACTTC. It is translated as CASSLGQGAYEQYF.